This T cell receptor beta chain was recorded in a study of CXCR3-negative and CXCR3-positive naive CD8 T cells. The CDR3 loop spans 14 amino acids. Germline assignment: CDR1 SEHNR and CDR2 FQNEAQ (reference sequence). With UMI labels, 5' RACE was used to prepare the TRB cDNA libraries. TCRdb reprocessed the 5' RACE reads, keeping one entry per CDR3 protein, no DNA. The record lists over 45,000 distinct CDR3 sequences, of which the ten most abundant hold approximately 0.4%. This chain uses TRBV7-9 with TRBJ2-5; TCRdb gives TRBD2 as the D gene, but with no DNA this cannot be confirmed. The clonotype was recovered from a human donor in good health. Some clones in this sample may be carry-over from other donors' samples. The source material was naive CXCR3- CD8+ T cells from blood. The subset: CD45RO-CCR7+CD27+CD95- naive CD8+ T cells lacking CXCR3 (TNR3-). The CDR3 protein is CASSSGTSSETQYF.